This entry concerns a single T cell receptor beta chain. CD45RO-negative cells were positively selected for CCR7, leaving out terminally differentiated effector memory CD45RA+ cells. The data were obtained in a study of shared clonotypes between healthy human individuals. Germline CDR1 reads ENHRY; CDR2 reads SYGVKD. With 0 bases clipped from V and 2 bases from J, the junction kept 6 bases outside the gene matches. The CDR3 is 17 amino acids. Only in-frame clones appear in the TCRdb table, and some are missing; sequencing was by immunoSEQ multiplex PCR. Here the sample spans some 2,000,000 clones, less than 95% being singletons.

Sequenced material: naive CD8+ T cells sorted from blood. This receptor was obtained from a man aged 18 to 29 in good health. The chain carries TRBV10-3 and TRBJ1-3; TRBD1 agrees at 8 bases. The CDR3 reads CAISESWTGLTGNTIYF. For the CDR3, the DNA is TGTGCCATCAGTGAGTCTTGGACAGGGCTAACTGGAAACACCATATATTTT.